The source of this T cell receptor beta chain is a study of lymphopenia after photon versus proton radiotherapy. Trimming shortened V by 4 bases and J by 3 bases, and 18 bases separated the two germline ends. The CDR3 length is 17 residues. Germline V gene sequence: CDR1 LNHNV, CDR2 YYDKDF (reference sequence). Whole-study results and caveats: Relative stability marked proton patients; photon patients lost diversity and naive cells. Better survival with proton therapy was suggested as possible, not demonstrated. Post-nadir TCR diversity decline inversely tracked overall survival among those who died. After the lymphocyte nadir, photon-treated repertoires showed oligoclonal expansion, especially of CD8+ Temra cells.

Using immunoSEQ multiplex PCR, the repertoire was profiled, and TCRdb retains in-frame clones only, with some absent. The sample has 30,000 to 40,000 clones; 90% to 95% are singletons. On this clone itself: The antigen is not known.

The sequence derives from a man aged 60 to 69 with cholangiocarcinoma. J is TRBJ2-2 and V is TRBV15, with D possibly matching TRBD2 (5 bases). The sample in question was peripheral blood, obtained from a patient treated with photon-based radiotherapy. CDR3 residues: CATSNPEGWIDTGELFF. In DNA form, the CDR3 reads TGTGCCACCAGCAATCCTGAGGGCTGGATCGACACCGGGGAGCTGTTTTTT.